The 25 T cell receptor beta chains presented below share a single source sample, sequenced in a study of blood T cell repertoires in COVID-19. Generated by immunoSEQ multiplex PCR, the TCRdb table keeps only in-frame clones and is missing some. The repertoire holds over 250,000 clones, about four fifths seen once, with around a tenth in the top ten. Sequenced: peripheral blood. Source of these receptors: a woman aged 50 to 60 who had recovered from COVID-19.

This chain connects TRBV15 to TRBJ2-1; 7 bases are a match to TRBD2. Germline V lookup: CDR1 LNHNV, CDR2 YYDKDF (reference sequence). CDR3 size: 16 residues. V trimming: 0 bases; J trimming: 5 bases; junction bases outside the gene matches: 7. The CDR3 spells CATSRDRREPHNEQFF. CDR3 nucleotide sequence: TGTGCCACCAGCAGAGATCGGCGGGAGCCTCACAATGAGCAGTTCTTC. The full variable domain, its missing parts supplied by reference TRBV15 and TRBJ2-1, is DAMVIQNPRYQVTQFGKPVTLSCSQTLNHNVMYWYQQKSSQAPKLLFHYYDKDFNNEADTPDNFQSRRPNTSFCFLDIRSPGLGDTAMYLCATSRDRREPHNEQFFGPGTRLTVL.

The chain has TRBV24-1 and TRBJ1-2; TRBD1 matches at 9 bases. This CDR3 is built from 14 residues. V trimming: 4 bases; J trimming: 6 bases; junction bases outside the gene matches: 5. Looked up from germline, CDR1 is KGHDR and CDR2 is SFDVKD. As DNA, the CDR3 is TGTGCCACCAGTGAGGGGACAGGGTTGGATGGCTACACCTTC. Translation gives CATSEGTGLDGYTF.

The chain is built from TRBV7-2 and TRBJ1-3; D possibly corresponds to TRBD1 (5 bases). From germline, CDR1 is SGHTA and CDR2 FQGNSA. V lost 3 bases and J lost 7, with 10 bases in between. This CDR3 has 13 residues. CDR3 sequence reads: CASSFDRQNTIYF. CDR3 nucleotide sequence: TGTGCCAGCAGCTTCGACCGACAGAACACCATATATTTT.

The CDR3 DNA reads as TGTGCCAGCTCACAGGGGGCGTTGGACACTGAAGCTTTCTTT. It specifies CASSQGALDTEAFF. The chain has TRBV18 and TRBJ1-1; TRBD1 matches at 7 bases. The V gene's germline CDR1 is KGHSH and CDR2 LQKENI. CDR3 size: 14 residues. With V trimmed by 4 bases and J by 3 bases, 5 bases remained unmatched. The full variable domain, its missing parts supplied by reference TRBV18 and TRBJ1-1, is NAGVMQNPRHLVRRRGQEARLRCSPMKGHSHVYWYRQLPEEGLKFMVYLQKENIIDESGMPKERFSAEFPKEGPSILRIQQVVRGDSAAYFCASSQGALDTEAFFGQGTRLTVV.

The chain carries TRBV7-9 and TRBJ2-2; 8 bases map to TRBD1. Germline CDR1 is SEHNR and CDR2 is FQNEAQ (reference sequence). V trimming: 6 bases; J trimming: 0 bases; junction bases outside the gene matches: 9. The CDR3 is 17 amino acids. CDR3 loop: CASRGPGQASNTGELFF. CDR3 DNA: TGTGCCAGCAGGGGCCCGGGACAGGCCTCGAACACCGGGGAGCTGTTTTTT.

This chain joins TRBV5-5 and TRBJ2-7; 10 nucleotides match TRBD1. CDR3 size: 15 residues. V was clipped by 4 bases and J by 3 bases; unmatched bases: 7. The germline gives CDR1 SGHKS, CDR2 YYEKEE (reference sequence). CDR3 in DNA: TGTGCCAGCAGCCTTACCGACAGGGGGCTCTACGAGCAGTACTTC. Its translation is CASSLTDRGLYEQYF.

The gene calls are TRBV4-1 and TRBJ2-7; 13 bases fit TRBD2. V lost 4 bases and J lost 0; bases outside the gene matches: 12. Germline CDR1 MGHRA, CDR2 YSYEKL. The CDR3 contains 19 residues. In nucleotides, the CDR3 is TGCGCCAGCAGCCGATCAGGACTAGCGGGGGCTGCCAACTCCTACGAGCAGTACTTC. Its translation is CASSRSGLAGAANSYEQYF.

This chain joins TRBV19 and TRBJ2-7; 7 bases are a match to TRBD1. Germline CDR1 LNHDA, CDR2 SQIVND (reference sequence). Unmatched junction bases numbered 5, after V lost 3 bases and J lost 0 bases. The CDR3 is made up of 15 amino acids. The CDR3 coding sequence is TGTGCCAGTAGTATCGCCGGGACAGACTCCTACGAGCAGTACTTC. Its protein product is CASSIAGTDSYEQYF.

This sequence joins TRBV6-6 and TRBJ1-3; D remains ambiguous. Germline values: CDR1 MNHNY, CDR2 SVGAGI (reference sequence). The CDR3 has 16 amino acids. V lost 3 bases, J lost 2 bases, and 14 bases lay in between. CDR3 nucleotide sequence: TGTGCCAGCAGTTATCAACGAGGGATGGCTGGAAACACCATATATTTT. It yields the protein CASSYQRGMAGNTIYF.

The chain carries TRBV29-1 and TRBJ1-1; TRBD1 matches at 10 bases. CDR3 length: 11 amino acids. The junction had 6 bases not matched to a gene; V was cut back by 7 bases and J by 10 bases. Germline V gene lookup returns CDR1 SQVTM and CDR2 ANQGSEA. CDR3 protein: CSGGQGKGAFF. The CDR3 DNA is TGCAGCGGGGGACAGGGGAAGGGAGCTTTCTTT.

The chain is built from TRBV7-2 and TRBJ2-5; 10 nucleotides agree with TRBD1. This CDR3 comprises 13 residues. Germline CDR1 and CDR2: SGHTA and FQGNSA. The V segment lost 6 bases and the J segment 5 bases; nucleotides outside the gene matches: 3. The CDR3 here is CASSLDRGETQYF. CDR3 nucleotide sequence: TGTGCCAGCAGTTTGGACAGGGGGGAGACCCAGTACTTC.

This clone was seen once. The CDR3 sequence is CASNRGIPYEQYF. Here the CDR3 DNA reads TGTGCCAGTAACAGGGGGATTCCCTACGAGCAGTACTTC. The genes are TRBV6-5 and TRBJ2-7; 8 bases fit TRBD1. J lost 2 bases, V lost 9 bases, and 6 bases had no gene match. Germline CDR1 MNHEY, CDR2 SVGAGI. This CDR3 is 13 amino acids long.

V and J are TRBV28 and TRBJ2-7, with 9 bases that match TRBD2. In germline, CDR1 is MDHEN, CDR2 SYDVKM. J was trimmed by 2 bases and V by 6 bases; bases with no gene match: 2. The CDR3 runs 13 residues. Here the CDR3 DNA reads TGTGCCAGCAGCGCGGGAGGGCCCTACGAGCAGTACTTC. Translation: CASSAGGPYEQYF.

The chain couples TRBV27 to TRBJ1-1, with 8 bases lining up with TRBD1. Per germline, CDR1 MNHEY and CDR2 SMNVEV (reference sequence). The CDR3 loop spans 14 amino acids. Trimming took 5 bases from V and 8 from J; bases not matched to a gene: 10. Here the CDR3 DNA reads TGTGCCAGCAGTCGTACAGGGGGGATGTTCGAAGCTTTCTTT. Its translation: CASSRTGGMFEAFF.

The genes are TRBV7-2 and TRBJ1-1; 8 nucleotides line up with TRBD1. This CDR3 is built from 15 residues. Germline CDR1 SGHTA, CDR2 FQGNSA. Unmatched junction bases numbered 7, after V lost 1 base and J lost 6 bases. In DNA form, the CDR3 reads TGTGCCAGCAGCTTAGGAACCGGGACAGGAGCTGAAGCTTTCTTT. It specifies CASSLGTGTGAEAFF.

The chain is built from TRBV5-5 and TRBJ1-2, with a possible D match to TRBD1 (5 bases). This CDR3 region has 14 residues. Per germline, CDR1 SGHKS and CDR2 YYEKEE (reference sequence). Trimming pared 0 bases from V and 5 bases from J, leaving 11 bases between. The CDR3 is CASSLGGSQYGYTF. Here the CDR3 DNA reads TGTGCCAGCAGCTTGGGGGGCAGTCAATATGGCTACACCTTC.

CDR3 in DNA: TGTGCTAGTGGTTCACGCGGGGACAGAAGCTCTGGAAACACCATATATTTT. Protein: CASGSRGDRSSGNTIYF. The chain uses TRBV12-5 and TRBJ1-3; 7 bases are shared with TRBD1. V shed 4 bases and J 0 bases; nucleotides not matched to a gene: 9. Germline V CDR1 and CDR2: LGHNT, FRNRAP. The CDR3 length is 17 residues.

This clone was picked up one time. This sequence joins TRBV6-2 or TRBV6-3 and TRBJ1-4; D unclear. This CDR3 comprises 12 residues. Germline V gene data show CDR1 as MNHEY and CDR2 as SVGEGT. The V and J ends lost 6 bases and 13 bases respectively, with 15 bases between them. The CDR3, as DNA: TGTGCCAGCAGCTTCTCGCCTTTCGGACTGTTTTTT. Its translation: CASSFSPFGLFF.

This clone was counted only a few times. V is TRBV4-3 and J is TRBJ2-7, with 10 positions matching TRBD1. Trimming removed 1 base from V and 0 bases from J; junction bases left unmatched: 9. From germline, CDR1 is LGHNA and CDR2 YSLEER. The CDR3 extends over 18 amino acids. CDR3 DNA sequence: TGCGCCAGCAGCCAAGGATGGGACAGGGGACTCAGCTCCTACGAGCAGTACTTC. This encodes CASSQGWDRGLSSYEQYF.

The CDR3 DNA reads as TGTGCCAGCATCGGGACAGGGGTCCGTTTTCAATACGAGCAGTACTTC. Its protein is CASIGTGVRFQYEQYF. V and J are TRBV28 and TRBJ2-7; 10 positions match TRBD1. This CDR3 has 16 amino acids. The V gene end was trimmed by 7 bases and the J gene end by 4 bases; junction bases not matched to a gene: 13. Germline-derived CDR1 and CDR2 are MDHEN and SYDVKM.

This clone has a handful of counts. The chain has TRBV24-1 and TRBJ2-3, with 8 nucleotides matching TRBD1. Germline trimming cut 7 bases from V and 2 bases from J; bases unmatched to any gene: 7. Germline V CDR1 and CDR2: KGHDR, SFDVKD. The CDR3 is 15 residues long. The CDR3 reads CATSPGTGHTDTQYF. The CDR3 bases are TGTGCCACCAGCCCCGGGACAGGACACACAGATACGCAGTATTTT.

The CDR3 DNA reads TGTGCCAGCTCACTCCTGGACAGGGAGGATGAAGCTTTCTTT. Translating gives CASSLLDREDEAFF. The V gene is TRBV18, the J gene TRBJ1-1, with 8 bases matching TRBD1. The CDR3 extends over 14 amino acids. The ends lost 4 bases at V and 7 bases at J; junction bases unmatched: 8. CDR1 KGHSH and CDR2 LQKENI come from the germline V gene.

The chain recombines TRBV5-6 with TRBJ2-4, with 7 positions matching TRBD2. This CDR3 has 14 residues. The germline V gene encodes CDR1 SGHDT and CDR2 YYEEEE. Trimming took 2 bases from V and 11 from J; bases not matched to a gene: 10. The CDR3 DNA is TGTGCCAGCAGCTTCCGGGACTCCGCGGGGGTTCAGTACTTC. This translates into CASSFRDSAGVQYF.

The rearrangement uses TRBV19 and TRBJ2-1; D possibly corresponds to TRBD1 (6 bases). Germline CDR1 and CDR2: LNHDA and SQIVND (reference sequence). There are 14 residues in the CDR3. The V end was cut by 6 bases, the J end by 10 bases, with 19 bases between. The CDR3 spells CASRGADRGSEQFF. CDR3 in DNA: TGTGCCAGTAGGGGGGCTGATCGGGGATCCGAGCAGTTCTTC.

V is TRBV24-1 and J is TRBJ2-1, with 8 bases that match TRBD1. J gave up 2 bases and V 2 bases, and 7 bases lay outside the gene matches. There are 17 residues in the CDR3. Germline V lookup: CDR1 KGHDR, CDR2 SFDVKD. CDR3 sequence: CATSDSPDRVPYNEQFF. CDR3 in DNA: TGTGCCACCAGTGATTCCCCGGACAGGGTGCCCTACAATGAGCAGTTCTTC.